Listed here are 11 T cell receptor beta chains from one sample, sequenced in a study of tumor and adjacent non-tumor tissue in lung cancer. TCRbeta libraries were built with three rounds of nested PCR, modified from ARM-PCR. Each CDR3 protein is one row after TCRdb ran MiXCR on the multiplex PCR reads. The data show 52,000 or so distinct CDR3 sequences, 70% to 80% seen once. This sample's RNA came from whole unsorted tissue. More than 3 cm separated this lung sample from the edge of the tumor. Material: distant non-tumor lung tissue. These receptors were obtained from a woman aged 55-70 years with non-small cell lung cancer.

This CDR3 reads CARSRVGGYGYTF. The CDR3 DNA is TGTGCCAGGAGCCGTGTGGGGGGCTATGGCTACACCTTC. This chain uses TRBV12-3 or TRBV12-4 with TRBJ1-2; TRBD1 is a possible D gene (5 bases). V lost 9 bases and J lost 4, with 15 bases in between. The CDR3 is 13 residues long.

A remark on this clonotype: At one boundary the junction diverges from the germline segment, which might be a read error. The chain is built from TRBV5-1 and TRBJ1-5, with 7 positions matching TRBD1. CDR3 length equals 16 residues. From germline, CDR1 is SGHRS and CDR2 YFSETQ. Written as DNA, the CDR3 is TGCGCCAGCAGCTGGGCCGGGACAGTATTATATCAGCGCCAGCATTTT. Its protein product is CASSWAGTVLYQRQHF.

A few counts support this clonotype. The chain employs TRBV9 and TRBJ2-5; 12 bases fit TRBD2. Germline CDR1 reads SGDLS; CDR2 reads YYNGEE. There are 15 residues in the CDR3. Trimming removed 0 bases from V and 3 bases from J; junction bases left unmatched: 0. The CDR3 here is CASSVGLAGEETQYF. Written as DNA, the CDR3 is TGTGCCAGCAGCGTAGGACTAGCGGGAGAAGAGACCCAGTACTTC.

In regard to this clonotype: This may be a read error: a much more frequent sequence differs by one nucleotide. The V call is TRBV28, the J call TRBJ2-3; D is undetermined. CDR3 length equals 16 residues. Germline assignment: CDR1 MDHEN and CDR2 SYDVKM. CDR3 amino acids: CVSSLSGTASTDTQYF. In nucleotides, the CDR3 is TGTGTCAGCAGTTTATCGGGTACCGCTAGCACAGATACGCAGTATTTT.

In the case of this clonotype: Compared with germline, one end of the junction differs, possibly owing to a read error. The chain recombines TRBV11-2 with TRBJ2-7; D gene unclear. This CDR3 has 12 amino acids. CDR1 and CDR2 from the germline V gene are SGHAT and FQNNGV. The CDR3: CASNRCSYEQDF. The CDR3, as DNA: TGTGCCAGCAACCGGTGCTCCTACGAGCAGGACTTC.

This clonotype was observed many times. This rearrangement joins TRBV7-9 to TRBJ2-3; possible D gene TRBD2, 6 bases. In germline, CDR1 is SEHNR, CDR2 FQNEAQ (reference sequence). Trimming shortened V by 5 bases and J by 6 bases, and 12 bases separated the two germline ends. The CDR3 is made up of 13 amino acids. The CDR3 DNA follows: TGTGCCAGCAGCCTCGGGACTGCGGATACGCAGTATTTT. As protein: CASSLGTADTQYF.

This clonotype was observed at least ten times. V usage is TRBV5-6 and J usage is TRBJ2-5; D is perhaps TRBD1 (6 bases). Deletions cut 3 bases from V and 5 bases from J, with 11 bases between. Germline V gives CDR1 SGHDT, CDR2 YYEEEE. The CDR3 sequence is 13 residues long. The CDR3 region is CASSSGQRETQYF. In DNA, the CDR3 is TGTGCCAGCAGCTCTGGACAGAGGGAGACCCAGTACTTC.

This chain links TRBV24-1 with TRBJ2-3; possibly TRBD1 for D (6 bases). CDR1 is KGHDR, CDR2 SFDVKD, per germline. The V end lost 11 bases, the J end lost 4 bases, and 21 bases lay between the germline ends. The CDR3 runs 15 residues. CDR3 sequence reads: CASAPQGASPDTQYF. Written as DNA, the CDR3 is TGTGCCAGCGCACCACAGGGTGCTAGCCCAGATACGCAGTATTTT.

Turning to this clonotype: Since a much larger clone is just one base distant, this may be a read error. The rearrangement joins TRBV30 to TRBJ2-7, with D possibly matching TRBD1 (5 bases). This CDR3 spans 13 amino acids. Between the trimmed V and J ends, which lost 0 bases and 6 bases, there was a span of 12 bases. Germline CDR1 is GTSNPN and CDR2 is SVGIG (reference sequence). CDR3 residues: CAWSVWPRVEQYF. CDR3 bases: TGTGCCTGGAGTGTATGGCCCAGGGTCGAGCAGTACTTC.

Concerning this clonotype: A read error may account for a junction end that differs from germline. CDR3 residues: CTSSRVTVEAFF. DNA of the CDR3: TGTACCAGCAGCCGGGTCACGGTGGAAGCTTTCTTT. The chain carries TRBV14 and TRBJ1-1; D unresolved. The CDR3 contains 12 residues. Germline V gene data show CDR1 as SGHDN and CDR2 as FVKESK.

As regards this clonotype: A junction boundary mismatches the germline segment, possibly from a read error. The chain combines TRBV6-1 with TRBJ2-7, with a weak D call TRBD1 (6 bases). This CDR3 is 14 amino acids long. CDR1 and CDR2 (germline): MNHNS, SASEGT. The CDR3 nucleotides read TGTGCCAGCAGACCCTGGACAGCAAGCTACGACCAGTACTTC. Amino acid sequence: CASRPWTASYDQYF.